Given below is one TCR beta chain in context. This entry is derived from a study of blood T cell repertoires in COVID-19. As handled by the study authors: Estimated nucleated cell counts came from reference gene primer amplification. The repertoire was sequenced with immunoSEQ multiplex PCR; TCRdb's copy has only in-frame clones and lacks some. V and J calls and clone size follow that table, whereas D and trimming were derived from the DNA. The table lists about 120,000 clones, approximately 83% of them singletons. The germline V gene encodes CDR1 MNHEY and CDR2 SVGAGI. There are 15 residues in the CDR3. The trim removed 6 bases at V and 6 bases at J, leaving 6 bases unmatched.

Material for sequencing was peripheral blood. The chain combines TRBV6-5 with TRBJ1-5; 12 bases are a match to TRBD1. The clonotype originates from an elderly man with acute or convalescent COVID-19. Written as DNA, the CDR3 is TGTGCCAGCAGCTCGGGACAGGGGGCCTTTCAGCCCCAGCATTTT. This sequence encodes CASSSGQGAFQPQHF.